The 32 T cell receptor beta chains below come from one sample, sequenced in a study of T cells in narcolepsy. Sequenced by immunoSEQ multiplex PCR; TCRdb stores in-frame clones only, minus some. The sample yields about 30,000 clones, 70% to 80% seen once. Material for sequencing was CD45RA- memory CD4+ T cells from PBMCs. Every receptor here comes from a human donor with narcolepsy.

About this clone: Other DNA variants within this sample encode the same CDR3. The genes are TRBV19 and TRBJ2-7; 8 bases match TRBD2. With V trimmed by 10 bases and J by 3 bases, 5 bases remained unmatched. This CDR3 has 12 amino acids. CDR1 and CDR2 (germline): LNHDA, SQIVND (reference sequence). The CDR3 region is CANGGGRYEQYF. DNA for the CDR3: TGTGCCAACGGGGGGGGGCGCTACGAGCAGTACTTC. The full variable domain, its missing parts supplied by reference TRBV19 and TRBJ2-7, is DGGITQSPKYLFRKEGQNVTLSCEQNLNHDAMYWYRQDPGQGLRLIYYSQIVNDFQKGDIAEGYSVSREKKESFPLTVTSAQKNPTAFYLCANGGGRYEQYFGPGTRLTVT.

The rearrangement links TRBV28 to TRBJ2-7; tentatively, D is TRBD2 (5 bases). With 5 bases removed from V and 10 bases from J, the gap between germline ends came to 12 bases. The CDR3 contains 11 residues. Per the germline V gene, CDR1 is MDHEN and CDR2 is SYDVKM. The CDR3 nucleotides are TGTGCCAGCAGTGGAAACCGGGATCAGTACTTC. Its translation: CASSGNRDQYF.

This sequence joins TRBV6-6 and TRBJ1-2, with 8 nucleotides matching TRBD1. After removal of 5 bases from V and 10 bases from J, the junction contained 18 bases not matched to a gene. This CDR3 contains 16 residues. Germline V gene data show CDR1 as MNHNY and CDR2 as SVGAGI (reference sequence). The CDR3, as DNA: TGTGCCAGCAGTCAAGACCCACCTCGGGACAGGAAGTCCTACACCTTC. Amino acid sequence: CASSQDPPRDRKSYTF.

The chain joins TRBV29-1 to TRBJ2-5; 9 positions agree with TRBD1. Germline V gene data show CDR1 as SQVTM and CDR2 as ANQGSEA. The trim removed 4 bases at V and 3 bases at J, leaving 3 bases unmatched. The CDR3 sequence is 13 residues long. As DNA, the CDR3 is TGCAGCGTTGGACAGGGGGGAAAAGAGACCCAGTACTTC. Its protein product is CSVGQGGKETQYF.

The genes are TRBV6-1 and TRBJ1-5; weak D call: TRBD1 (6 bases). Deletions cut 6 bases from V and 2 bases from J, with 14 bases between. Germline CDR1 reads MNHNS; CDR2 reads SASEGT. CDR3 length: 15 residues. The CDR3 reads CASRVTGFGNQPQHF. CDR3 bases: TGTGCCAGCAGGGTAACAGGGTTTGGCAATCAGCCCCAGCATTTT.

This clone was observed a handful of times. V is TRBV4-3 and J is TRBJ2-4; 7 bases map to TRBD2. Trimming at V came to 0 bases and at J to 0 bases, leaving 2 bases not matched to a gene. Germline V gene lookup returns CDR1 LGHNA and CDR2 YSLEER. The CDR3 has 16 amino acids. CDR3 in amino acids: CASSQDLAGAKNIQYF. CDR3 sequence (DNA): TGCGCCAGCAGCCAAGATTTAGCGGGAGCCAAAAACATTCAGTACTTC.

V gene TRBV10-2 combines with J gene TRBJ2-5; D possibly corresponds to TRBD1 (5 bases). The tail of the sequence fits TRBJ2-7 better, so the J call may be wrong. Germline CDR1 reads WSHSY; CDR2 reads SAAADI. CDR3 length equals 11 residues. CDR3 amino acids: CASGQGVEQYF. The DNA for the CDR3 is TGCGCCAGCGGGCAGGGTGTCGAGCAGTACTTC.

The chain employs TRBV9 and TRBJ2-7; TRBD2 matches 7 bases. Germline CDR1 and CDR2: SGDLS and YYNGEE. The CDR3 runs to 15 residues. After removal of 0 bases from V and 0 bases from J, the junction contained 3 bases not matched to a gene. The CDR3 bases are TGTGCCAGCAGCGTAGGAGCGGGGAACTCCTACGAGCAGTACTTC. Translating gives CASSVGAGNSYEQYF.

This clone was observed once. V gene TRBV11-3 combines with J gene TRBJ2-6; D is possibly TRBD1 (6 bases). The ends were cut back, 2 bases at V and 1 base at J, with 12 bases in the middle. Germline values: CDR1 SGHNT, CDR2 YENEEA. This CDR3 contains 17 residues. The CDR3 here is CASSLYAGASGANVLTF. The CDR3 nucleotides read TGTGCCAGCAGCTTATATGCAGGGGCTTCTGGGGCCAACGTCCTGACTTTC. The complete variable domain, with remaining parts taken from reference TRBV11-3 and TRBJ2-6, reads EAGVVQSPRYKIIEKKQPVAFWCNPISGHNTLYWYLQNLGQGPELLIRYENEEAVDDSQLPKDRFSAERLKGVDSTLKIQPAELGDSAVYLCASSLYAGASGANVLTFGAGSRLTVL.

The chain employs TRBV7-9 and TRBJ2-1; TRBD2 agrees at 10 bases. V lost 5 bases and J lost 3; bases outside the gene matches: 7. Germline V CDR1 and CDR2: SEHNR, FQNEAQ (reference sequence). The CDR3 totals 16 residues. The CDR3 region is CASSEGLAKDYNEQFF. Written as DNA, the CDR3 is TGTGCCAGCAGCGAGGGACTAGCGAAAGACTACAATGAGCAGTTCTTC. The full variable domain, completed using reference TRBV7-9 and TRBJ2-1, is DTGVSQNPRHKITKRGQNVTFRCDPISEHNRLYWYRQTLGQGPEFLTYFQNEAQLEKSRLLSDRFSAERPKGSFSTLEIQRTEQGDSAMYLCASSEGLAKDYNEQFFGPGTRLTVL.

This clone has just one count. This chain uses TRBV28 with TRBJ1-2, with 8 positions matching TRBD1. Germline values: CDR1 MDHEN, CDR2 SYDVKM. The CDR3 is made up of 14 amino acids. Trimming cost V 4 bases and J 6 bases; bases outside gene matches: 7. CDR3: CASSSGQGPHGYTF. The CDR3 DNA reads TGTGCCAGCAGTTCCGGACAGGGCCCCCATGGCTACACCTTC.

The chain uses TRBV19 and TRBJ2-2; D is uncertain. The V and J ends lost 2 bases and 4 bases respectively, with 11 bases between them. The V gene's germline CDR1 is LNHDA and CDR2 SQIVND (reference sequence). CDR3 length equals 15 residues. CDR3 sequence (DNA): TGTGCCAGTAGTATACTCCAAGGATCCACCGGGGAGCTGTTTTTT. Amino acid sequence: CASSILQGSTGELFF.

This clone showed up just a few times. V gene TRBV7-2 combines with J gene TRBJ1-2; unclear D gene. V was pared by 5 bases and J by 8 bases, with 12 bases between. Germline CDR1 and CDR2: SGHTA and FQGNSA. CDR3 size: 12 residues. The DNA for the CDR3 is TGTGCCAGCAGCCCCTCGAGTCGAGGCTACACCTTC. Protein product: CASSPSSRGYTF. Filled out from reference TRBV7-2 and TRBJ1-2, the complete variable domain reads GAGVSQSPSNKVTEKGKDVELRCDPISGHTALYWYRQSLGQGLEFLIYFQGNSAPDKSGLPSDRFSAERTGGSVSTLTIQRTQQEDSAVYLCASSPSSRGYTFGSGTRLTVV.

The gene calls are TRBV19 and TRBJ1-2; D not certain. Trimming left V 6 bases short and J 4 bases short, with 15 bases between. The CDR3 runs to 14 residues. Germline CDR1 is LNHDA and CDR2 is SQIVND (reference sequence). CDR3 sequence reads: CASRGSRESYGYTF. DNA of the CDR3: TGTGCCAGTAGGGGATCGAGGGAGTCCTATGGCTACACCTTC.

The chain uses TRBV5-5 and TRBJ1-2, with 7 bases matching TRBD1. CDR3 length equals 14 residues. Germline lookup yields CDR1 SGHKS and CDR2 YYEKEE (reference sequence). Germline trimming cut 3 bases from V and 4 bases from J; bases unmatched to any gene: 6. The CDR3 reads CASSWTGGGYGYTF. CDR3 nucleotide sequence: TGTGCCAGCAGCTGGACAGGAGGTGGCTATGGCTACACCTTC.

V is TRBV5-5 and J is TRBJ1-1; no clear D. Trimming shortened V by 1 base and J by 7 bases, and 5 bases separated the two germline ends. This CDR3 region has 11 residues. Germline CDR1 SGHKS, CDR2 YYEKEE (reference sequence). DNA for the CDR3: TGTGCCAGCAGCTTGTTCGGTGAAGCTTTCTTT. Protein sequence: CASSLFGEAFF.

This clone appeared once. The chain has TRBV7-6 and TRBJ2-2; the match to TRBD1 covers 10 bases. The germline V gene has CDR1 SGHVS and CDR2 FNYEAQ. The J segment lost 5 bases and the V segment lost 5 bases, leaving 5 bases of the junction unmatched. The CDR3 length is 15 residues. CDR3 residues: CASSLRDRGTGELFF. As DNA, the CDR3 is TGTGCCAGCAGCCTCCGGGACAGGGGTACCGGGGAGCTGTTTTTT.

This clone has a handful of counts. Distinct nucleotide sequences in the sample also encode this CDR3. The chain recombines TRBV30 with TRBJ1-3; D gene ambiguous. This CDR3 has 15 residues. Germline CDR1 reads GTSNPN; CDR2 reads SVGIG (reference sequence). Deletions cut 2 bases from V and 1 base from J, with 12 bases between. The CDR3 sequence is CAWSRDSGSGNTIYF. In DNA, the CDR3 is TGTGCCTGGAGTAGGGATTCGGGATCTGGAAACACCATATATTTT.

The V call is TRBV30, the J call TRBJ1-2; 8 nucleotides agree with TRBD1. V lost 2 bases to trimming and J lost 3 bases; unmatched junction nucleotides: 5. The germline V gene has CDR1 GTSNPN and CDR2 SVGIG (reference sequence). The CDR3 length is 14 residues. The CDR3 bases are TGTGCCTGGAGTAACAGGGGGTTTGACTATGGCTACACCTTC. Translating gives CAWSNRGFDYGYTF.

The CDR3 nucleotides are TGTGCCAGCAGCGTAGGTGTCCAGCCTGGGGATACGCAGTATTTT. It yields the protein CASSVGVQPGDTQYF. The chain has TRBV9 and TRBJ2-3; D ambiguous. This CDR3 is built from 15 residues. The V end was cut by 0 bases, the J end by 6 bases, with 14 bases between. From germline, CDR1 is SGDLS and CDR2 YYNGEE.

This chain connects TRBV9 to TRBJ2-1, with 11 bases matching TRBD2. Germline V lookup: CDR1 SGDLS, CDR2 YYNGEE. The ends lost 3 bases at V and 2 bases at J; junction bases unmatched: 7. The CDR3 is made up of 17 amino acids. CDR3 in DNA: TGTGCCAGCAGCGGACTTTTTAGCGGGAGGGCCTACAATGAGCAGTTCTTC. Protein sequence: CASSGLFSGRAYNEQFF.

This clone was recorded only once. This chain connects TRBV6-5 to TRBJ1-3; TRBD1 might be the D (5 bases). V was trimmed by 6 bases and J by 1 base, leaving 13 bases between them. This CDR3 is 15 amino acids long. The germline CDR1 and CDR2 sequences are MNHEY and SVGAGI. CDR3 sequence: CASRGGGLSGNTIYF. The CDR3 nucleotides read TGTGCCAGCAGGGGGGGTGGCCTTTCTGGAAACACCATATATTTT.

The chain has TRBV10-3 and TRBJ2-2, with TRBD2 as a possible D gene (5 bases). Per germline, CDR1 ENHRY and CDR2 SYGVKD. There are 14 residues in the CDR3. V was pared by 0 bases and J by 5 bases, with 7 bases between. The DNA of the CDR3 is TGTGCCATCAGTGAGTCAGGCGGGACCGGGGAGCTGTTTTTT. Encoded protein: CAISESGGTGELFF.

CDR3 sequence: CASSFGDFGWTGNTIYF. The CDR3 DNA reads TGTGCCAGCAGCTTCGGGGATTTTGGGTGGACCGGAAACACCATATATTTT. V is TRBV7-2 and J is TRBJ1-3, with D hard to call. The germline V gene encodes CDR1 SGHTA and CDR2 FQGNSA. V was cut by 3 bases and J by 4 bases, with 19 bases left in between. The CDR3 is 17 residues long.

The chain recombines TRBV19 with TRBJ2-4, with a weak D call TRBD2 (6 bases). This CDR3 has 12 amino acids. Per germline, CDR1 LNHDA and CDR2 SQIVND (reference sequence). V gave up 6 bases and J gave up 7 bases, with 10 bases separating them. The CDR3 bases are TGTGCCAGTAGGGGACTCTGGAACATTCAGTACTTC. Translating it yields CASRGLWNIQYF.

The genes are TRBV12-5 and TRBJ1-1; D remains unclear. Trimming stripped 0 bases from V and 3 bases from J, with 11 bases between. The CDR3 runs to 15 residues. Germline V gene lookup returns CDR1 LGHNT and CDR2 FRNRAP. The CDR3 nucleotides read TGTGCTAGTGGTTTGGTACTTGGACGGTACACTGAAGCTTTCTTT. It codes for CASGLVLGRYTEAFF.

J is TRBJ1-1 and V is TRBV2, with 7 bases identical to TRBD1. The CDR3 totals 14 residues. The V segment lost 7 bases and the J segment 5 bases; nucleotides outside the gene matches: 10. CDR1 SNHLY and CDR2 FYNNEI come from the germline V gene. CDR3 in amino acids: CASTLLEGATEAFF. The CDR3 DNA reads TGTGCCAGCACCTTGCTGGAGGGGGCGACTGAAGCTTTCTTT. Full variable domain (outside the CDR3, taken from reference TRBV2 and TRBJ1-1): EPEVTQTPSHQVTQMGQEVILRCVPISNHLYFYWYRQILGQKVEFLVSFYNNEISEKSEIFDDQFSVERPDGSNFTLKIRSTKLEDSAMYFCASTLLEGATEAFFGQGTRLTVV.

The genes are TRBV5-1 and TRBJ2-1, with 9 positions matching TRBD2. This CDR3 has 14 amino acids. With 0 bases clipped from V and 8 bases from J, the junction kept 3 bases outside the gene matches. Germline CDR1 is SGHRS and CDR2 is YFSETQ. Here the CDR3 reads CASSLGSGGDEQFF. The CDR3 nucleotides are TGCGCCAGCAGCTTGGGTAGCGGGGGCGATGAGCAGTTCTTC. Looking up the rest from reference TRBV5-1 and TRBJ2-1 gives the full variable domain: KAGVTQTPRYLIKTRGQQVTLSCSPISGHRSVSWYQQTPGQGLQFLFEYFSETQRNKGNFPGRFSGRQFSNSRSEMNVSTLELGDSALYLCASSLGSGGDEQFFGPGTRLTVL.

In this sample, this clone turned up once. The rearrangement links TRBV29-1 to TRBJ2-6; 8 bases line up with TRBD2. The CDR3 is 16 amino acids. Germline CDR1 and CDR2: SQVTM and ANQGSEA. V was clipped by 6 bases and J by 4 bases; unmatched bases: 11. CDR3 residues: CSVGRSGGYGANVLTF. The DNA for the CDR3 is TGCAGCGTCGGAAGATCGGGAGGGTACGGGGCCAACGTCCTGACTTTC.

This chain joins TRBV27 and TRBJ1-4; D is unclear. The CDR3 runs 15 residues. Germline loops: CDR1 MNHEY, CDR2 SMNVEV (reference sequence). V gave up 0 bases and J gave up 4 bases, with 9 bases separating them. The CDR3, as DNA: TGTGCCAGCAGTTTATCGGGCTCGATTAATGAAAAACTGTTTTTT. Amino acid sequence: CASSLSGSINEKLFF.

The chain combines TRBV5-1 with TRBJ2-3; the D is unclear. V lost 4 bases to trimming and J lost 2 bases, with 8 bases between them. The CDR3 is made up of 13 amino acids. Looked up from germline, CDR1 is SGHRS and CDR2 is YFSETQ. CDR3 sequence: CASSPRDTDTQYF. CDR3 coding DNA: TGCGCCAGCAGCCCTAGAGACACAGATACGCAGTATTTT.

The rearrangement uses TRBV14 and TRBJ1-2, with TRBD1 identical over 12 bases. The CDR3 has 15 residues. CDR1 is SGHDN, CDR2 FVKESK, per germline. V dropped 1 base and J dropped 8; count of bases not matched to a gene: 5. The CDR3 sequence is CASSQAGQGARGYTF. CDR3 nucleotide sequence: TGTGCCAGCAGCCAAGCGGGACAGGGGGCGAGAGGCTACACCTTC.